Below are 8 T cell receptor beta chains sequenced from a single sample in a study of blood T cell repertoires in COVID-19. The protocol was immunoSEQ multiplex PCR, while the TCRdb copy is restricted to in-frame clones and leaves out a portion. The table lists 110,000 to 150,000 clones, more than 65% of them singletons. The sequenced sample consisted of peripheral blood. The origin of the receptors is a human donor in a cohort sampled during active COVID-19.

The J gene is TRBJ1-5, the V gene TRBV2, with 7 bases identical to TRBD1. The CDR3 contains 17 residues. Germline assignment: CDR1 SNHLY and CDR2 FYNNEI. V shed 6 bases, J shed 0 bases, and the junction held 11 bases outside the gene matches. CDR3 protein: CASRAQGSPYSNQPQHF. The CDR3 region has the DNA TGTGCCAGCAGGGCACAGGGGTCTCCTTATAGCAATCAGCCCCAGCATTTT. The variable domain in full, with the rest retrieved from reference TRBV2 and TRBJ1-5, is EPEVTQTPSHQVTQMGQEVILRCVPISNHLYFYWYRQILGQKVEFLVSFYNNEISEKSEIFDDQFSVERPDGSNFTLKIRSTKLEDSAMYFCASRAQGSPYSNQPQHFGDGTRLSIL.

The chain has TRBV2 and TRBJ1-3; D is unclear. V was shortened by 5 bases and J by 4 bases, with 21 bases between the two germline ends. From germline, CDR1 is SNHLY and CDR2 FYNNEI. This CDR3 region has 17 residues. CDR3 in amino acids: CASSPPPRFAGGNTIYF. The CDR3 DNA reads TGTGCCAGCAGTCCCCCCCCACGATTCGCGGGGGGAAACACCATATATTTT.

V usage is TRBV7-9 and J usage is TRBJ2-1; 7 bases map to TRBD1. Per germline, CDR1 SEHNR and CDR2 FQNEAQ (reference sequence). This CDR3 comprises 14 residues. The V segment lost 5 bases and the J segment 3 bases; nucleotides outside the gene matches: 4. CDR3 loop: CASSPGQIYNEQFF. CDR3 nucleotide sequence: TGTGCCAGCAGCCCGGGACAGATCTACAATGAGCAGTTCTTC.

Here the CDR3 reads CASSQDRAETQYF. The CDR3 DNA reads TGTGCCAGCAGCCAAGATCGAGCCGAGACCCAGTACTTC. V gene TRBV4-2 combines with J gene TRBJ2-5, with unresolved D. Trimming took off 0 bases at V and 5 bases at J, with 7 bases between the two ends. In germline, CDR1 is LGHNA, CDR2 YNFKEQ. CDR3 size: 13 residues.

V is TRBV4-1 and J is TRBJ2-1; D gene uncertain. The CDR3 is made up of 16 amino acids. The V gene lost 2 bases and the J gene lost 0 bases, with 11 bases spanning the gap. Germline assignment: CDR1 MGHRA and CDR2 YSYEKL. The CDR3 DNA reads TGCGCCAGCAGCCAACCGACATCCAGCTCCTACAATGAGCAGTTCTTC. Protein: CASSQPTSSSYNEQFF.

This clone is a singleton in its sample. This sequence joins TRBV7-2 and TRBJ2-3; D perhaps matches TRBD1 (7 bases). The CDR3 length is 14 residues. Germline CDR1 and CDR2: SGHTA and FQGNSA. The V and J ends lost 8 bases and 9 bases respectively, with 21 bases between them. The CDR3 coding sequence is TGTGCCAGCGCGAGGAAGGGGGCCGGGGGAACGCAGTATTTT. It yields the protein CASARKGAGGTQYF.

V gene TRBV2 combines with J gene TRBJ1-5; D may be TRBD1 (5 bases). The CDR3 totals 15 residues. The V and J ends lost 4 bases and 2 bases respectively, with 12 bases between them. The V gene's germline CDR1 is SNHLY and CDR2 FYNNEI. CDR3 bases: TGTGCCAGCAGTGGTACCCGGGGGGGCAATCAGCCCCAGCATTTT. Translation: CASSGTRGGNQPQHF. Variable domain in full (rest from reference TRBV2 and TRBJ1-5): EPEVTQTPSHQVTQMGQEVILRCVPISNHLYFYWYRQILGQKVEFLVSFYNNEISEKSEIFDDQFSVERPDGSNFTLKIRSTKLEDSAMYFCASSGTRGGNQPQHFGDGTRLSIL.

CDR3 sequence: CASSWGGVASPLHF. CDR3 DNA sequence: TGCGCCAGCAGCTGGGGGGGGGTGGCATCACCCCTCCACTTT. The chain recombines TRBV5-1 with TRBJ1-6; weak D call: TRBD1 (5 bases). Germline CDR1 SGHRS, CDR2 YFSETQ. The CDR3 runs to 14 residues. The V gene lost 3 bases and the J gene lost 10 bases, with 14 bases spanning the gap.